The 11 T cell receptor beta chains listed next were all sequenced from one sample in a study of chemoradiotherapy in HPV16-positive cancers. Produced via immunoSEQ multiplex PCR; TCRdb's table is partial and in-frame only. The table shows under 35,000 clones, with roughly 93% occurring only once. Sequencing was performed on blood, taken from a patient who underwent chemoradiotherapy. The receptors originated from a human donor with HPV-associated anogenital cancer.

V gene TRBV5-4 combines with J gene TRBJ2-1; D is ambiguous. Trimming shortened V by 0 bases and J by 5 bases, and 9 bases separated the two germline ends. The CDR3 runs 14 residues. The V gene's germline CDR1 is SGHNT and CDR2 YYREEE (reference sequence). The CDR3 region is CASSLAARNNEQFF. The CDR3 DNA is TGTGCCAGCAGCTTGGCAGCTAGAAACAATGAGCAGTTCTTC.

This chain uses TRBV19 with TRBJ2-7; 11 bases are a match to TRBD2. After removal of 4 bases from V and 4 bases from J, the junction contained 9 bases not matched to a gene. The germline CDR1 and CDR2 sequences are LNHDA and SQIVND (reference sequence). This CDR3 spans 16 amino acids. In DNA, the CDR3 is TGTGCCAGTAGTAATACTTGGACTAGCGGGTTGTACGAGCAGTACTTC. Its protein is CASSNTWTSGLYEQYF.

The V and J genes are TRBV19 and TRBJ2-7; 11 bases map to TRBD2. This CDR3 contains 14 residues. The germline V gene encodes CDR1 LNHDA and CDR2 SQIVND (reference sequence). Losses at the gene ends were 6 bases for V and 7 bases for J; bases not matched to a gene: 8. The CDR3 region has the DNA TGTGCCAGTAGCCTACTAGCGGGAGTCCGAGAGCAGTACTTC. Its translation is CASSLLAGVREQYF.

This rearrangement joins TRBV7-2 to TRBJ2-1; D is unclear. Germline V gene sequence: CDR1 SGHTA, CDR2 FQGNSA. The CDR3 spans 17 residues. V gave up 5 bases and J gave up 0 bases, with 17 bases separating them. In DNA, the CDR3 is TGTGCCAGCAGCCCAAACCCAGAGTTCTCCTCCTACAATGAGCAGTTCTTC. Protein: CASSPNPEFSSYNEQFF. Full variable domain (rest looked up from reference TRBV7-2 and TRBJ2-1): GAGVSQSPSNKVTEKGKDVELRCDPISGHTALYWYRQSLGQGLEFLIYFQGNSAPDKSGLPSDRFSAERTGGSVSTLTIQRTQQEDSAVYLCASSPNPEFSSYNEQFFGPGTRLTVL.

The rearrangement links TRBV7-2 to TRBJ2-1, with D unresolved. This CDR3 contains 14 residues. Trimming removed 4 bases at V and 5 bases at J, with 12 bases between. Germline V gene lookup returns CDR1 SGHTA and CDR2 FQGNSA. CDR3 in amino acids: CASSSPPLHNEQFF. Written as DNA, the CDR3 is TGTGCCAGCAGCTCCCCACCGCTCCACAATGAGCAGTTCTTC.

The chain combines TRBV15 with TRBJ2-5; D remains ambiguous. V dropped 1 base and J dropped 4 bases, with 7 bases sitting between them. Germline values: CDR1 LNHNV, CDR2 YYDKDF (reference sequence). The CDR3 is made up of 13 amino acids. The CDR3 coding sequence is TGTGCCACCAGCAGAGTCCCAGCAGAGACCCAGTACTTC. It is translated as CATSRVPAETQYF.

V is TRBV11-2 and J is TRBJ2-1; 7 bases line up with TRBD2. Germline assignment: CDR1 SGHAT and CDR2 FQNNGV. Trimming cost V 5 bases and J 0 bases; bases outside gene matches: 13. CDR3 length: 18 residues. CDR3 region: CASSPSLADPVSYNEQFF. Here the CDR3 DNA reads TGTGCCAGCAGCCCTTCCCTAGCGGACCCCGTCTCCTACAATGAGCAGTTCTTC.

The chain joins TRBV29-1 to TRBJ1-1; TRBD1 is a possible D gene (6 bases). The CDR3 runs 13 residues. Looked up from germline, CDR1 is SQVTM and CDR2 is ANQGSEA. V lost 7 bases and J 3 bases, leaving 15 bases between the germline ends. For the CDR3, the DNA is TGCAGCGAAGCAGGGGCCGGGGACACTGAAGCTTTCTTT. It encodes CSEAGAGDTEAFF.

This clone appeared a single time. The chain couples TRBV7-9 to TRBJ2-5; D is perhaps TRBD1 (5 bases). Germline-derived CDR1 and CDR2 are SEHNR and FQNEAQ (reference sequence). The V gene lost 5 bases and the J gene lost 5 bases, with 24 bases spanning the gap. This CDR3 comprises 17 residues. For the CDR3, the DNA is TGTGCCAGCAGCCTTACCGGTGGCAGGGCCCTTCGGGAGACCCAGTACTTC. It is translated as CASSLTGGRALRETQYF.

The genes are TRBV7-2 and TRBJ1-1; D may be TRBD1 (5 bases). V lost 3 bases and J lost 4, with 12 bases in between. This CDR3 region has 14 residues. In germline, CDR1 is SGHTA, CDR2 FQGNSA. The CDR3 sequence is CASSLQGFSTEAFF. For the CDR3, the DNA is TGTGCCAGCAGCTTGCAGGGCTTTAGCACTGAAGCTTTCTTT.

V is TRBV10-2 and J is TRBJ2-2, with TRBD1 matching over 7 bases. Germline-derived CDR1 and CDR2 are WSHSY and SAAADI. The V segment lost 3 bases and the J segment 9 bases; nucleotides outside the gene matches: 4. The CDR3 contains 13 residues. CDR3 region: CASSERGLRELFF. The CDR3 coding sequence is TGCGCCAGCAGTGAAAGGGGGCTAAGGGAGCTGTTTTTT.